The present T cell receptor beta chain was sequenced within a study of CD8 T cells in Susac syndrome. This clonotype has only a few counts. This CDR3 has 16 amino acids. Looked up from germline, CDR1 is SGHTA and CDR2 is FQGNSA. The V end lost 1 base, the J end lost 0 bases, and 13 bases lay between the germline ends. Sequencing of TCR beta, carried out with a high-throughput approach, was applied to CD8+ and CD4+ T cells from the blood. The multiple sclerosis control group comprised treatment-naive patients with stable or active relapsing-remitting disease. TEMRA cells were FACS-enriched, unlike CD8+ and CD4+ T cells, which were negatively isolated. When the RNA was reverse transcribed, random hexamers were used with an input of roughly 0.45 to 1 ug. TCR beta CDR3 was amplified by immunoSEQ covering 54 Vbeta and 13 Jbeta. MiXCR, run by TCRdb on the immunoSEQ multiplex PCR reads, gives a single entry per CDR3 protein. The profile shows about 300,000 distinct CDR3 sequences, roughly 85% of them singletons.

This chain uses TRBV7-2 with TRBJ2-7; possibly TRBD2 for D (5 bases). The sequenced sample consisted of CD8+ T cells from PBMCs. The source is a human donor with multiple sclerosis. This chain's CDR3 is CASSLGPRVLSYEQYF. CDR3 bases: TGTGCCAGCAGCTTAGGACCGAGGGTCCTCTCCTACGAGCAGTACTTC. The full variable domain, rest sourced from reference TRBV7-2 and TRBJ2-7, is GAGVSQSPSNKVTEKGKDVELRCDPISGHTALYWYRQSLGQGLEFLIYFQGNSAPDKSGLPSDRFSAERTGGSVSTLTIQRTQQEDSAVYLCASSLGPRVLSYEQYFGPGTRLTVT.